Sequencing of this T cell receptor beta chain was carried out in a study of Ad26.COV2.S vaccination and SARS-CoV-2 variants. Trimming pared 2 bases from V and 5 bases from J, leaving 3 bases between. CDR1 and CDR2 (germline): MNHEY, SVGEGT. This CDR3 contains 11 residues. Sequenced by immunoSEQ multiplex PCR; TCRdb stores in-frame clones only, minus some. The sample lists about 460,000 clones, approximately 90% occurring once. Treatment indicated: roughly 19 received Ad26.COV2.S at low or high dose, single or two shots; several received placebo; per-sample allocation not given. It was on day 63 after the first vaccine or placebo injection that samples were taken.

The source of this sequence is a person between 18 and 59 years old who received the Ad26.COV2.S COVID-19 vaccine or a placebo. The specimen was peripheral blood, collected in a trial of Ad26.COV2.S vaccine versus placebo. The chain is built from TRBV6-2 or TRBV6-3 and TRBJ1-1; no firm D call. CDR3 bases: TGTGCCAGCAGTTACCCGACTGAAGCTTTCTTT. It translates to CASSYPTEAFF.